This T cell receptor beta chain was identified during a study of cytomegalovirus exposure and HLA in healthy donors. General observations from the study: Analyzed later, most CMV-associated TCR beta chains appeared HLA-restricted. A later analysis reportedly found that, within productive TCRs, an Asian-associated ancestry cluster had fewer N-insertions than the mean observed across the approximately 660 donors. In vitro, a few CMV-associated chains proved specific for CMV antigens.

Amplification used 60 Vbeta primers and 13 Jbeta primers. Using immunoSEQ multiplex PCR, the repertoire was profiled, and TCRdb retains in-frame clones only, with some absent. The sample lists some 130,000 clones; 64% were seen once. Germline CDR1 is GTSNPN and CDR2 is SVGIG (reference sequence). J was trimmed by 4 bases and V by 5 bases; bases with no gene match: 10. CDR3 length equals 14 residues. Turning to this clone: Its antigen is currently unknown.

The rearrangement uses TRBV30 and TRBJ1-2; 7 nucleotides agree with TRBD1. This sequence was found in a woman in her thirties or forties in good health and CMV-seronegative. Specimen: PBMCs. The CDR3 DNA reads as TGTGCCTGGGGCCCAGGGGGATGGAGCTATGGCTACACCTTC. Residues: CAWGPGGWSYGYTF.